This T cell receptor beta chain was found in a study of blood T cells in healthy people across ages. Concerning this clonotype: The antigen remains undetermined.

A second roughly 6 to 12 cycle PCR used barcoded and J-beta primers. The authors tagged each cDNA molecule using a template-switch adaptor with 12 random nucleotides. Every sample gave at least 2.5 million paired-end reads containing CDR3. TCRdb reprocessed the 5' RACE reads with MiXCR, giving one entry per CDR3 protein. The data contain around 780,000 distinct CDR3 sequences, about a quarter of them singletons. The study, taken as a whole, reports: There were more naive CD4+ cells and higher diversity in long-lived donors than in aged donors.

Trimming stripped 0 bases from V and 6 bases from J, with 5 bases between. Per the germline V gene, CDR1 is LGHDT and CDR2 is YNNKEL (reference sequence). The length of the CDR3 is 12 residues. These data are also associated with another study on T cells of mothers and their children. From that study: Healthy Caucasian mothers, a few in number, and their six children were the donors.

This chain connects TRBV3-1 to TRBJ1-1, with D uncertain. This receptor was taken from a boy younger than 18 in good health. Material: blood. Here the CDR3 DNA reads TGTGCCAGCAGCCAAGATACCGCTGAAGCTTTCTTT. Its translation is CASSQDTAEAFF.